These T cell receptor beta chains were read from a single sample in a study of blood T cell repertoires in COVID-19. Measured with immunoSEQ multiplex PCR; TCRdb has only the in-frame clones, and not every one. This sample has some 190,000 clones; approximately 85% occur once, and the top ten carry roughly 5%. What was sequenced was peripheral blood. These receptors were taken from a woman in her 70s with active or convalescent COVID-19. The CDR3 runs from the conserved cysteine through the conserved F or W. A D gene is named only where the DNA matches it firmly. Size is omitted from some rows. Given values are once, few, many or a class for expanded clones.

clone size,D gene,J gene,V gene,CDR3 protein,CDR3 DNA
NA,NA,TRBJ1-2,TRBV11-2,CASSLDHGGNYGYTF,TGTGCCAGCAGCTTAGATCATGGGGGCAACTATGGCTACACCTTC
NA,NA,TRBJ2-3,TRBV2,CASMTRRDTQYF,TGTGCCAGTATGACTAGAAGAGATACGCAGTATTTT
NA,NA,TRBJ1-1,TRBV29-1,CSDLLSAGANTEAFF,TGCAGCGACCTACTTTCGGCTGGGGCGAACACTGAAGCTTTCTTT
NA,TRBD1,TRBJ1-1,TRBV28,CASTAADRAEAFF,TGTGCCAGCACCGCTGCAGACAGGGCTGAAGCTTTCTTT
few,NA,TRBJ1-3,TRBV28,CASSSGRDNGNTIYF,TGTGCCAGCAGCTCGGGACGGGACAACGGAAACACCATATATTTT
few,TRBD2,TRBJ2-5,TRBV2,CASSEAVLAGNYQETQYF,TGTGCCAGCAGTGAAGCGGTACTAGCGGGAAACTACCAAGAGACCCAGTACTTC
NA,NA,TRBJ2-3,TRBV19,CASKGRDTQYF,TGTGCCAGTAAAGGGAGGGATACGCAGTATTTT
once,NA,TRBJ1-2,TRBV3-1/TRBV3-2,CASSQVPKTGNYGYTF,TGTGCCAGCAGCCAAGTTCCTAAAACAGGCAACTATGGCTACACCTTC
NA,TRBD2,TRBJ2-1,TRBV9,CASSVALRASGRPNEQFF,TGTGCCAGCAGCGTAGCCCTAAGAGCTAGCGGGAGGCCCAATGAGCAGTTCTTC
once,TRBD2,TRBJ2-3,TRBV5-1,CASSLDGRDTDTQYF,TGCGCCAGCAGCTTGGATGGGAGGGACACAGATACGCAGTATTTT
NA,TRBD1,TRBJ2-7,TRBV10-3,CAISDIRQGREQYF,TGTGCCATCAGTGATATTCGACAGGGGAGGGAGCAGTACTTC
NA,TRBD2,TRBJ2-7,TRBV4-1,CASSQEGLAGGLGFYEQYF,TGCGCCAGCAGCCAAGAGGGACTAGCGGGAGGGCTAGGTTTCTACGAGCAGTACTTC
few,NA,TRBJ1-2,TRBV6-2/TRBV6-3,CASSYSPGGGLYGYTF,TGTGCCAGCAGTTACTCGCCAGGTGGGGGCCTCTATGGCTACACCTTC
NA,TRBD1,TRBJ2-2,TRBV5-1,CASSRDRANTGELFF,TGCGCCAGCAGCCGTGACAGGGCGAACACCGGGGAGCTGTTTTTT
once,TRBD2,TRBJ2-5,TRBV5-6,CASSLGGSGEQETQYF,TGTGCCAGCAGCTTGGGCGGGAGTGGGGAGCAAGAGACCCAGTACTTC
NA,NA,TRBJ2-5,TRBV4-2,CASSQDRETQYF,TGTGCCAGCAGCCAAGACAGGGAGACCCAGTACTTC
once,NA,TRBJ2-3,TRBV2,CASSGSTDTQYF,TGTGCCAGCAGTGGGAGTACAGATACGCAGTATTTT
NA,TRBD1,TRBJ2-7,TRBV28,CASSRPGTASYEQYF,TGTGCCAGCAGTCGACCCGGGACAGCCTCCTACGAGCAGTACTTC
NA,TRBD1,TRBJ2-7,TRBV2,CASRGTGGLGEQYF,TGTGCCAGCAGGGGGACAGGGGGCTTAGGCGAGCAGTACTTC
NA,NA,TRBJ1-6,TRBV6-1,CASSERWENSPLHF,TGTGCCAGCAGTGAACGGTGGGAGAATTCACCCCTCCACTTT
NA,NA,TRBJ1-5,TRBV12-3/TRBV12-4,CASRGGFQPQHF,TGTGCCAGCAGAGGGGGTTTTCAGCCCCAGCATTTT
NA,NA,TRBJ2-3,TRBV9,CASRPGVSTDTQYF,TGTGCCAGCAGACCGGGGGTGAGCACAGATACGCAGTATTTT
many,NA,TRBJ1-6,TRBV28,CASRHTSSYNSPLHF,TGTGCCAGCCGACACACCAGCTCCTATAATTCACCCCTCCACTTT
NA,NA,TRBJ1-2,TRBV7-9,CASSLAETLANYGYTF,TGTGCCAGCAGCTTAGCGGAGACACTAGCTAACTATGGCTACACCTTC
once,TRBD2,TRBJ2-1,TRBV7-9,CASSPRLGGSTYNEQFF,TGTGCCAGCAGCCCTAGGCTCGGCGGGAGTACCTACAATGAGCAGTTCTTC
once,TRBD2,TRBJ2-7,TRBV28,CASVATSGMYEQYF,TGTGCCAGCGTAGCGACTAGCGGGATGTACGAGCAGTACTTC
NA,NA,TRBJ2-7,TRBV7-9,CASSAVGGAGEQYF,TGTGCCAGCAGCGCTGTTGGGGGGGCGGGGGAGCAGTACTTC
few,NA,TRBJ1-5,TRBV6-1,CASSDNGVDNNQPQHF,TGTGCCAGCAGTGATAACGGAGTGGATAACAATCAGCCCCAGCATTTT
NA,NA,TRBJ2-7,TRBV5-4,CASSGQPNEQYF,TGTGCCAGCAGTGGACAGCCGAACGAGCAGTACTTC
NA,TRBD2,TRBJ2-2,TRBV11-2,CASRPGLAGKADTGELFF,TGTGCCAGCAGACCGGGACTAGCGGGAAAGGCCGACACCGGGGAGCTGTTTTTT
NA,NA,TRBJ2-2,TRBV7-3,CASSLRIPGELFF,TGTGCCAGCAGCTTGAGGATACCCGGGGAGCTGTTTTTT
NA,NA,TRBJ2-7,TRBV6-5,CASSVTSYEQYF,TGTGCCAGCAGCGTGACTAGTTACGAGCAGTACTTC
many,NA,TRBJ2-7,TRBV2,CASSEGTYRVHEQYF,TGTGCCAGCAGTGAAGGAACCTACAGGGTGCACGAGCAGTACTTC
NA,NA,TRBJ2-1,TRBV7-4,CASRRTASSYNEQFF,TGTGCCAGCAGGAGGACAGCCAGCTCCTACAATGAGCAGTTCTTC
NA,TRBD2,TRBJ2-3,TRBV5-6,CASSYGTSGTSSEDTQYF,TGTGCCAGCAGCTACGGGACTAGCGGGACGTCCTCCGAAGATACGCAGTATTTT
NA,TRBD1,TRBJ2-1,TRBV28,CASRPPGTGVNEQFF,TGTGCCAGCAGGCCGCCCGGGACAGGGGTAAATGAGCAGTTCTTC
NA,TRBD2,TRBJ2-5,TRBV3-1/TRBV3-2,CASSQGSKAGTRGFETQYF,TGTGCCAGCAGCCAAGGGAGTAAGGCCGGGACTAGGGGTTTCGAGACCCAGTACTTC
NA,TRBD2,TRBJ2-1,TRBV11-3,CASSDGGYLNNEQFF,TGTGCCAGCAGCGACGGGGGGTATCTTAACAATGAGCAGTTCTTC
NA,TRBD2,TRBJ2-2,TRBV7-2,CASSRDYSTGELFF,TGTGCCAGCAGCCGGGACTATTCCACCGGGGAGCTGTTTTTT
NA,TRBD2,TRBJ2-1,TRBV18,CASSPQRGGEQFF,TGTGCCAGCTCACCCCAGCGCGGGGGTGAGCAGTTCTTC
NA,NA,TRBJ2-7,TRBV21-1,CASSKAGTRDSNYEQYF,TGTGCCAGCAGCAAAGCCGGAACCAGGGACAGCAACTACGAGCAGTACTTC
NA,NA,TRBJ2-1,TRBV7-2,CASSLGGPYNEQFF,TGTGCCAGCAGCCTCGGAGGCCCCTACAATGAGCAGTTCTTC
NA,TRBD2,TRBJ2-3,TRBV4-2,CASSQELAVSGRADTQYF,TGTGCCAGCAGCCAGGAACTAGCGGTTAGCGGGAGGGCAGATACGCAGTATTTT
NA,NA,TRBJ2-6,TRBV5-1,CASSAGHASGANVLTF,TGCGCCAGCAGCGCCGGACATGCCTCTGGGGCCAACGTCCTGACTTTC
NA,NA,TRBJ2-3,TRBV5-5,CASSLGIWRTSTDTQYF,TGTGCCAGCAGCTTGGGGATTTGGAGAACTAGCACAGATACGCAGTATTTT
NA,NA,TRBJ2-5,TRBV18,CASSPLAAQETQYF,TGTGCCAGCTCACCACTAGCGGCCCAAGAGACCCAGTACTTC
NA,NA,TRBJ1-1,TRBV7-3,CASSFGPRGPAFF,TGTGCCAGCAGCTTTGGACCAAGGGGCCCAGCTTTCTTT
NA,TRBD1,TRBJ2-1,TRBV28,CASSSDRGFRFF,TGTGCCAGCAGTTCAGACAGGGGTTTTAGGTTCTTC
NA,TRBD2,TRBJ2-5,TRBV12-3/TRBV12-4,CATRAGGGETQYF,TGTGCCACCAGAGCGGGAGGAGGGGAGACCCAGTACTTC
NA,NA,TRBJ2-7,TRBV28,CASSLSGFGYEQYF,TGTGCCAGCAGTTTATCAGGGTTCGGCTACGAGCAGTACTTC
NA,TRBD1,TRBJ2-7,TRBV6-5,CASRDRVYEQYF,TGTGCCAGCAGGGACAGGGTTTACGAGCAGTACTTC
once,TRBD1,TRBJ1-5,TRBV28,CASSQQGQGSVANQPQHF,TGTGCCAGCAGCCAGCAAGGACAGGGGTCCGTTGCCAATCAGCCCCAGCATTTT
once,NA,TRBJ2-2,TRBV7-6,CASSSLLATGELFF,TGTGCCAGCAGCTCTCTACTAGCTACCGGGGAGCTGTTTTTT
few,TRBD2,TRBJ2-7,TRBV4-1,CASSQDGSGRSYEQYF,TGCGCCAGCAGCCAAGATGGTAGCGGGAGAAGTTACGAGCAGTACTTC